The 5 T cell receptor beta chains presented below share a single source sample, sequenced in a study of blood T cell repertoires in COVID-19. Assay used: immunoSEQ multiplex PCR; TCRdb lists only in-frame clones, some missing. The data contain around 100,000 clones, about 85% of them singletons. The source material was peripheral blood. Receptors were obtained from a human donor in a cohort sampled during active COVID-19.

In this sample, this clone turned up a few times. V gene TRBV7-9 combines with J gene TRBJ1-5; D not resolved. The ends were cut back, 5 bases at V and 1 base at J, with 3 bases in the middle. CDR3 length: 12 amino acids. Germline CDR1 and CDR2: SEHNR and FQNEAQ (reference sequence). The CDR3 bases are TGTGCCAGCAGCACAAGCAATCAGCCCCAGCATTTT. This encodes CASSTSNQPQHF.

Written as DNA, the CDR3 is TGTGCCAGTACCCCCTTTCAGAAGACAGGCGAACTTAACTATGGCTACACCTTC. Translating gives CASTPFQKTGELNYGYTF. This chain links TRBV19 with TRBJ1-2; maybe TRBD1 (6 bases). The CDR3 is 18 residues long. V was shortened by 7 bases and J by 1 base, with 25 bases between the two germline ends. Germline values: CDR1 LNHDA, CDR2 SQIVND (reference sequence). Full variable domain (missing parts from reference TRBV19 and TRBJ1-2): DGGITQSPKYLFRKEGQNVTLSCEQNLNHDAMYWYRQDPGQGLRLIYYSQIVNDFQKGDIAEGYSVSREKKESFPLTVTSAQKNPTAFYLCASTPFQKTGELNYGYTFGSGTRLTVV.

The chain couples TRBV6-5 to TRBJ2-7, with TRBD1 matching 7 bases. The CDR3 length is 14 residues. V trimming: 5 bases; J trimming: 2 bases; junction bases outside the gene matches: 6. Germline CDR1 reads MNHEY; CDR2 reads SVGAGI. The DNA for the CDR3 is TGTGCCAGCAGTCCGACAGGGACGGCCTACGAGCAGTACTTC. It is translated as CASSPTGTAYEQYF.

This chain links TRBV18 with TRBJ1-1, with TRBD1 matching 7 bases. There are 15 residues in the CDR3. The germline CDR1 and CDR2 sequences are KGHSH and LQKENI. The V and J ends lost 3 bases and 1 base, in that order; junction bases with no gene match: 5. The CDR3 coding sequence is TGTGCCAGCTCACCTAGGACAGGACGGAACACTGAAGCTTTCTTT. It yields the protein CASSPRTGRNTEAFF.

The gene calls are TRBV19 and TRBJ2-7; 7 nucleotides align to TRBD1. The V segment lost 3 bases and the J segment 1 base; nucleotides outside the gene matches: 6. The CDR3 is 15 amino acids. Germline assignment: CDR1 LNHDA and CDR2 SQIVND (reference sequence). The CDR3 spells CASSMGDSTSYEQYF. CDR3 DNA: TGTGCCAGTAGTATGGGGGACAGCACATCCTACGAGCAGTACTTC.